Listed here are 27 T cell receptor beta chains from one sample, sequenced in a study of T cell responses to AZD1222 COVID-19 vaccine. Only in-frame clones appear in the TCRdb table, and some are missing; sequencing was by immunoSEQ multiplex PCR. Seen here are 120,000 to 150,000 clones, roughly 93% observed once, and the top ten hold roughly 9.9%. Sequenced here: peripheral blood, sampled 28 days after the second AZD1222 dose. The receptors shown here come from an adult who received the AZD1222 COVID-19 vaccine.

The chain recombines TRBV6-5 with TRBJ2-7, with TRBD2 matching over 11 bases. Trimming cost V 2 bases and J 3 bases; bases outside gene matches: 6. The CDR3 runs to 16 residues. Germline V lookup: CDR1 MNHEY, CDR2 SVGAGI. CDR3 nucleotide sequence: TGTGCCAGCAGTTACGAGCTAGCGGGAGGTAACTACGAGCAGTACTTC. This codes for CASSYELAGGNYEQYF.

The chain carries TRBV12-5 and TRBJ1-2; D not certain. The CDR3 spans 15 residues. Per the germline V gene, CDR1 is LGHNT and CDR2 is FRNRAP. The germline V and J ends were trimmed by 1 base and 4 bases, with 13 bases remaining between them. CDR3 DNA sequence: TGTGCTAGTGGTTTGGGTGCCGGACTGCTCTATGGCTACACCTTC. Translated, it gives CASGLGAGLLYGYTF. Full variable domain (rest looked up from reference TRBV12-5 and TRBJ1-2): DARVTQTPRHKVTEMGQEVTMRCQPILGHNTVFWYRQTMMQGLELLAYFRNRAPLDDSGMPKDRFSAEMPDATLATLKIQPSEPRDSAVYFCASGLGAGLLYGYTFGSGTRLTVV.

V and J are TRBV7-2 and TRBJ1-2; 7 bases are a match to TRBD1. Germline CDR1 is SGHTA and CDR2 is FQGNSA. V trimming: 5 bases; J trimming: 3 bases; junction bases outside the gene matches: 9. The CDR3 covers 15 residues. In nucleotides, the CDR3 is TGTGCCAGCAGCCAGGGGGGTAGGCCCGACTATGGCTACACCTTC. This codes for CASSQGGRPDYGYTF.

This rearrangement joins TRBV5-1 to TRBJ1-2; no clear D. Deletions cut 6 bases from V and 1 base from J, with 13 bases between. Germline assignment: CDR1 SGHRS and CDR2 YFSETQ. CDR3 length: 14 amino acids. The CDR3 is CASTRTMGNYGYTF. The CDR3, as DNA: TGCGCCAGCACCCGCACGATGGGTAACTATGGCTACACCTTC. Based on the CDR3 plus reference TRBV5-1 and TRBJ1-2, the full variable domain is KAGVTQTPRYLIKTRGQQVTLSCSPISGHRSVSWYQQTPGQGLQFLFEYFSETQRNKGNFPGRFSGRQFSNSRSEMNVSTLELGDSALYLCASTRTMGNYGYTFGSGTRLTVV.

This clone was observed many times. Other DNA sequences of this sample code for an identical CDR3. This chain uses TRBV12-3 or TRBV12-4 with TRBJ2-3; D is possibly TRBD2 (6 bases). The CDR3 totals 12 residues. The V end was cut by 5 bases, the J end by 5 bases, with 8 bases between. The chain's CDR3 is CASSRGGDTQYF. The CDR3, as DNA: TGTGCCAGCAGTAGGGGAGGAGATACGCAGTATTTT.

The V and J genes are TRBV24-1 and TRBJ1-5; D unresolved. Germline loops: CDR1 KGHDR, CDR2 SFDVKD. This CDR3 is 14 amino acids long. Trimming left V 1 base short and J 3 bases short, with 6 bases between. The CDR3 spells CATSDFRPNQPQHF. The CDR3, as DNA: TGTGCCACCAGTGATTTTAGGCCCAATCAGCCCCAGCATTTT.

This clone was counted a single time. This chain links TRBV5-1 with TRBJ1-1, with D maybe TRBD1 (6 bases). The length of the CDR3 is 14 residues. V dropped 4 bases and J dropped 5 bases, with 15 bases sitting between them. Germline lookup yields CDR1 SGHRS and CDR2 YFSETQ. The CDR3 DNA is TGCGCCAGCAGCCCGGACAGTCGTGGGACTGAAGCTTTCTTT. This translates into CASSPDSRGTEAFF.

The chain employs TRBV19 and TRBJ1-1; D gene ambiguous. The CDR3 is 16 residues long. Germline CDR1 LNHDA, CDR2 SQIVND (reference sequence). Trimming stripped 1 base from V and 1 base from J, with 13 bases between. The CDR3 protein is CASSIVESRGNTEAFF. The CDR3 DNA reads TGTGCCAGTAGTATAGTCGAGAGCCGGGGGAACACTGAAGCTTTCTTT. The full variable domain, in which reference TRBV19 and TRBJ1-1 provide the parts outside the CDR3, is DGGITQSPKYLFRKEGQNVTLSCEQNLNHDAMYWYRQDPGQGLRLIYYSQIVNDFQKGDIAEGYSVSREKKESFPLTVTSAQKNPTAFYLCASSIVESRGNTEAFFGQGTRLTVV.

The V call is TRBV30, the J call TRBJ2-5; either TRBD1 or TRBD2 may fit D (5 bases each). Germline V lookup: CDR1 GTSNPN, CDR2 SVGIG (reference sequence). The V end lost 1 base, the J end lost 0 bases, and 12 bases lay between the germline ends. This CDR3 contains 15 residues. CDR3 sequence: CAWSEGQRYQETQYF. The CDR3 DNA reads TGTGCCTGGAGTGAGGGGCAGCGGTACCAAGAGACCCAGTACTTC.

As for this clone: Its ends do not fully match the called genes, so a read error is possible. The CDR3 spells CSVEEYREISF. The CDR3, as DNA: TGCAGCGTTGAAGAGTACAGGGAAATCAGCTTC. The gene calls are TRBV29-1 and TRBJ1-2; perhaps TRBD1 as D (6 bases). CDR1 SQVTM and CDR2 ANQGSEA come from the germline V gene. This CDR3 contains 11 residues.

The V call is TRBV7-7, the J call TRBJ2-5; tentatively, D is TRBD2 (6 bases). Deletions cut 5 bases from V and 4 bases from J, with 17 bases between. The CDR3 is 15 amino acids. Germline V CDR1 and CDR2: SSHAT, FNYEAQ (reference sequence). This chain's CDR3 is CASSLSGPRGETQYF. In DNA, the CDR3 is TGTGCCAGCAGCCTCTCCGGGCCGCGGGGAGAGACCCAGTACTTC.

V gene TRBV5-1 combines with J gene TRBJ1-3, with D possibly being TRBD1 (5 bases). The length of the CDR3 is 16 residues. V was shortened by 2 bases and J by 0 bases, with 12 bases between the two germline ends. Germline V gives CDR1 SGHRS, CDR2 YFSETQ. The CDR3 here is CASSLTGRISGNTIYF. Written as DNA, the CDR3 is TGCGCCAGCAGCTTAACAGGACGGATCTCTGGAAACACCATATATTTT.

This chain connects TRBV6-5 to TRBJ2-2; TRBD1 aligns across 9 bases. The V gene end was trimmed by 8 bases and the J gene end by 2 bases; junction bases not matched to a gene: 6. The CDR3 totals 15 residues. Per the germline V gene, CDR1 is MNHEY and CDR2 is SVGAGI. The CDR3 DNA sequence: TGTGCCAGCCGGACAGGGGCTGGAAACACCGGGGAGCTGTTTTTT. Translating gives CASRTGAGNTGELFF.

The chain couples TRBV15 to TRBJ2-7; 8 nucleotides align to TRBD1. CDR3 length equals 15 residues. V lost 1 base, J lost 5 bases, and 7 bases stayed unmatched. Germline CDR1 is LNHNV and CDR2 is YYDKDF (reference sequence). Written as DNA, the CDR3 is TGTGCCACCAGCAGAGGACAGGGGAAAAACGACGAGCAGTACTTC. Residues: CATSRGQGKNDEQYF.

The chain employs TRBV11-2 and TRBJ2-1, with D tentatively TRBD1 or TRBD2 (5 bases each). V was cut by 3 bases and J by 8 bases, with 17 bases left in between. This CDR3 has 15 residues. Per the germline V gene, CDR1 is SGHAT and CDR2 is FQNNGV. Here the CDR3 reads CASSLEWGRGDEQFF. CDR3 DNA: TGTGCCAGCAGCTTGGAGTGGGGGAGAGGCGATGAGCAGTTCTTC.

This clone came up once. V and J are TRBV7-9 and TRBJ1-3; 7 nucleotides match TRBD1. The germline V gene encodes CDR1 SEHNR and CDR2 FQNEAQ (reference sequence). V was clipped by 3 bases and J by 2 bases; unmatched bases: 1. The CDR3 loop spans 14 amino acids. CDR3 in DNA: TGTGCCAGCAGCTTGCAGGGGGCTGGAAACACCATATATTTT. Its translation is CASSLQGAGNTIYF.

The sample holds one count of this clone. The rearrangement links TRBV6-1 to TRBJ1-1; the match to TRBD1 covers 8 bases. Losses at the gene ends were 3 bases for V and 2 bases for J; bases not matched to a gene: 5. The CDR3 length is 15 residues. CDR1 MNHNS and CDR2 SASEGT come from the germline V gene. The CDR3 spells CASSDPGQGNTEAFF. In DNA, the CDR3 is TGTGCCAGCAGTGATCCTGGACAGGGAAACACTGAAGCTTTCTTT.

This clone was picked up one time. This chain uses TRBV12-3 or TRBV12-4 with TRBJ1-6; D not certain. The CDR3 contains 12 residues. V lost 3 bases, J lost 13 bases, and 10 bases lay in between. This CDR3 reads CASSLTSSPLHF. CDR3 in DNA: TGTGCCAGCAGTTTGACCTCTTCGCCCCTCCACTTT.

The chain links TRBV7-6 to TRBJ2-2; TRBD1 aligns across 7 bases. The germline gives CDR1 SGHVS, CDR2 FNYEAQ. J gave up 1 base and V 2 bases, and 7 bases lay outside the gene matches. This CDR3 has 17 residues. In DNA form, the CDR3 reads TGTGCCAGCAGCTTATCCACCGGGACAGTGAACACCGGGGAGCTGTTTTTT. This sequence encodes CASSLSTGTVNTGELFF.

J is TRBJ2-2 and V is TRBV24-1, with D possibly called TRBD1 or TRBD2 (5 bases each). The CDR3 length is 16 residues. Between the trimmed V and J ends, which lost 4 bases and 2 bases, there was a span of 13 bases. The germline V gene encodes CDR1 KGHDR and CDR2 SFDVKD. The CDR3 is CATSDPGTQNTGELFF. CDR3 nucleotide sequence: TGTGCCACCAGTGACCCCGGGACCCAAAACACCGGGGAGCTGTTTTTT.

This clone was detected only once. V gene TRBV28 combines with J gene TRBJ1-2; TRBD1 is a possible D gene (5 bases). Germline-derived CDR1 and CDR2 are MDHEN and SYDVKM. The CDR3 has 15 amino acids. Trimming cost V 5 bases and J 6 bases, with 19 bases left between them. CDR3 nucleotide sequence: TGTGCCAGCAGTCTACCGGACATCCAACTGGATGGCTACACCTTC. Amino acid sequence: CASSLPDIQLDGYTF.

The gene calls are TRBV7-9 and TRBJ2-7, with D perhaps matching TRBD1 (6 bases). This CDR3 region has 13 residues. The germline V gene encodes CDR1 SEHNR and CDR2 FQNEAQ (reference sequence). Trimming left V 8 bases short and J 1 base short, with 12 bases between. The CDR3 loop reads CASGNRVSYEQYF. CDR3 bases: TGTGCCAGCGGAAACAGGGTGTCCTACGAGCAGTACTTC. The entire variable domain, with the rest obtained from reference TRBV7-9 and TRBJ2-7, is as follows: DTGVSQNPRHKITKRGQNVTFRCDPISEHNRLYWYRQTLGQGPEFLTYFQNEAQLEKSRLLSDRFSAERPKGSFSTLEIQRTEQGDSAMYLCASGNRVSYEQYFGPGTRLTVT.

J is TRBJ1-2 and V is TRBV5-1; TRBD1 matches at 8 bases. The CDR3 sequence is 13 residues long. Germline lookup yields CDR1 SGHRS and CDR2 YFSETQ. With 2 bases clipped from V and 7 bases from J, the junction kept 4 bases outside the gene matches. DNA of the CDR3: TGCGCCAGCAGCTTAGGACAGGGCCGTGGCTACACCTTC. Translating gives CASSLGQGRGYTF.

CDR3 sequence: CASSPGTVNSPLHF. The CDR3 bases are TGTGCCAGCAGCCCCGGGACAGTAAATTCACCCCTCCACTTT. The chain uses TRBV5-4 and TRBJ1-6, with TRBD1 identical over 7 bases. The CDR3 runs to 14 residues. The J segment lost 7 bases and the V segment lost 4 bases, leaving 5 bases of the junction unmatched. The germline V gene encodes CDR1 SGHNT and CDR2 YYREEE (reference sequence). The variable domain in full, completed from reference TRBV5-4 and TRBJ1-6, reads ETGVTQSPTHLIKTRGQQVTLRCSSQSGHNTVSWYQQALGQGPQFIFQYYREEENGRGNFPPRFSGLQFPNYSSELNVNALELDDSALYLCASSPGTVNSPLHFGNGTRLTVT.

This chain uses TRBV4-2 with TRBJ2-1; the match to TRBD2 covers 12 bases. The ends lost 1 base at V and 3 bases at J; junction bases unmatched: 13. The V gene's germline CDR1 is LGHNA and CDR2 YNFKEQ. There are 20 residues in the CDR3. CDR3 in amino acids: CASSQGALAGGLTLYNEQFF. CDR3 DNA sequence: TGTGCCAGCAGCCAAGGGGCACTAGCGGGAGGACTCACCCTCTACAATGAGCAGTTCTTC.

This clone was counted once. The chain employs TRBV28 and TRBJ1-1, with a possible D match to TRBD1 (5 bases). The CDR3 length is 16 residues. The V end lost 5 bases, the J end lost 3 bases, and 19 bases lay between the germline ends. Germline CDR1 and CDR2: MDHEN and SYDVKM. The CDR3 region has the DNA TGTGCCAGCAGTGTCGACGGAAAGTGGGGACACACTGAAGCTTTCTTT. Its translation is CASSVDGKWGHTEAFF.

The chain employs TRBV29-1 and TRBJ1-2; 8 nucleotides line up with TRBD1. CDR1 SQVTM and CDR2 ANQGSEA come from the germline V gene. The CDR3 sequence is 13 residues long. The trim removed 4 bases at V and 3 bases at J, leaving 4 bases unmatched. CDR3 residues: CSVVPTGDYGYTF. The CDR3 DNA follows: TGCAGCGTTGTACCGACAGGGGACTATGGCTACACCTTC. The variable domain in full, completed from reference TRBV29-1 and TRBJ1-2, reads SAVISQKPSRDICQRGTSLTIQCQVDSQVTMMFWYRQQPGQSLTLIATANQGSEATYESGFVIDKFPISRPNLTFSTLTVSNMSPEDSSIYLCSVVPTGDYGYTFGSGTRLTVV.